Each of the 26 T cell receptor beta chains below was sequenced from the same sample in a study of OX40 agonist ivuxolimab in advanced cancers. Library preparation was by the immunoSEQ multiplex PCR assay. Not all clones reach the TCRdb copy of this immuneACCESS table, which keeps in-frame sequences only. Checked studies attribute under half of the gap to unresolved V genes and leave the rest unexplained. The sample includes more than 75,000 clones, with around 90% observed a single time. The ten biggest clones cover less than 0.4% of the sample. The material sequenced was CD4+ or CD8+ T cells sorted from blood, taken in a trial of the OX40 agonist ivuxolimab. These receptors all stem from an adult with an advanced solid tumor such as melanoma, head and neck, liver or kidney cancer.

This chain joins TRBV11-2 and TRBJ1-2; D uncertain. With 1 base removed from V and 2 bases from J, the gap between germline ends came to 8 bases. This CDR3 comprises 14 residues. Germline CDR1 and CDR2: SGHAT and FQNNGV. CDR3 bases: TGTGCCAGCAGCTTAGGTGATTTGAACTATGGCTACACCTTC. This sequence encodes CASSLGDLNYGYTF.

The chain uses TRBV6-1 and TRBJ1-2; D is uncertain. Trimming stripped 7 bases from V and 0 bases from J, with 15 bases between. CDR3 size: 15 residues. Germline CDR1 and CDR2: MNHNS and SASEGT. The CDR3 DNA sequence: TGTGCCAGCACTCTTCAGACCGTCGCTAACTATGGCTACACCTTC. Translating it yields CASTLQTVANYGYTF.

The CDR3 coding sequence is TGTGCCAGCAGCGACAGGGCGAGGGATACGCAGTATTTT. This encodes CASSDRARDTQYF. This chain links TRBV11-2 with TRBJ2-3, with TRBD1 matching 7 bases. The CDR3 contains 13 residues. The germline CDR1 and CDR2 sequences are SGHAT and FQNNGV. J was trimmed by 6 bases and V by 5 bases; bases with no gene match: 5.

The V gene is TRBV2, the J gene TRBJ1-1, with D perhaps matching TRBD1 (5 bases). V was cut by 4 bases and J by 5 bases, with 17 bases left in between. Looked up from germline, CDR1 is SNHLY and CDR2 is FYNNEI. CDR3 length equals 15 residues. The DNA for the CDR3 is TGTGCCAGCAGTGTGCAACGGGGGGGGATTACTGAAGCTTTCTTT. Its translation: CASSVQRGGITEAFF.

The chain uses TRBV28 and TRBJ1-2, with 7 bases that match TRBD1. Germline V CDR1 and CDR2: MDHEN, SYDVKM. V lost 4 bases to trimming and J lost 7 bases; unmatched junction nucleotides: 6. CDR3 length: 13 residues. CDR3: CASSSQGIFGYTF. In nucleotides, the CDR3 is TGTGCCAGCAGTTCACAGGGGATCTTTGGCTACACCTTC.

The chain combines TRBV7-7 with TRBJ2-7; a possible D gene is TRBD1 (6 bases). Germline V gene lookup returns CDR1 SSHAT and CDR2 FNYEAQ (reference sequence). With 2 bases removed from V and 6 bases from J, the gap between germline ends came to 11 bases. This CDR3 is 13 amino acids long. The CDR3 protein is CASSLNQGSEQYV. The CDR3 nucleotides are TGTGCCAGCAGCTTAAATCAGGGGTCCGAGCAGTACGTC.

The V and J genes are TRBV5-4 and TRBJ1-2, with D maybe TRBD1 (5 bases). Trimming took 3 bases from V and 4 from J, leaving 13 bases between them. This CDR3 has 14 residues. Germline-derived CDR1 and CDR2 are SGHNT and YYREEE (reference sequence). The CDR3 spells CASSWGREGYGYTF. The CDR3 DNA follows: TGTGCCAGCAGCTGGGGCAGGGAAGGCTATGGCTACACCTTC.

This chain joins TRBV18 and TRBJ1-2; 7 positions agree with TRBD1. CDR3 length: 14 residues. Per germline, CDR1 KGHSH and CDR2 LQKENI. With 3 bases clipped from V and 3 bases from J, the junction kept 4 bases outside the gene matches. DNA of the CDR3: TGTGCCAGCTCACCGGGAGGGGGCGACTATGGCTACACCTTC. Translation gives CASSPGGGDYGYTF.

The V gene is TRBV18, the J gene TRBJ2-5, with 12 bases matching TRBD2. CDR1 and CDR2 from the germline V gene are KGHSH and LQKENI. With V trimmed by 4 bases and J by 3 bases, 0 bases remained unmatched. The CDR3 contains 14 residues. The CDR3 region is CASSRTSGEETQYF. In DNA form, the CDR3 reads TGTGCCAGCTCACGGACTAGCGGGGAAGAGACCCAGTACTTC.

The genes are TRBV28 and TRBJ1-5; 9 bases fit TRBD1. J gave up 1 base and V 6 bases, and 4 bases lay outside the gene matches. Germline V gives CDR1 MDHEN, CDR2 SYDVKM. The CDR3 contains 15 residues. The CDR3 spells CASRSGTGSNQPQHF. CDR3 DNA: TGTGCCAGCAGATCCGGGACAGGGAGCAATCAGCCCCAGCATTTT.

The chain is built from TRBV2 and TRBJ2-3; 13 nucleotides line up with TRBD2. The germline gives CDR1 SNHLY, CDR2 FYNNEI. The V and J ends lost 9 bases and 5 bases, in that order; junction bases with no gene match: 5. CDR3 length equals 14 residues. CDR3 sequence: CARTSGRPLDTQYF. The DNA for the CDR3 is TGTGCCAGGACTAGCGGGAGGCCATTAGATACGCAGTATTTT.

J is TRBJ2-1 and V is TRBV5-1, with no clear D. The CDR3 totals 16 residues. Germline V gives CDR1 SGHRS, CDR2 YFSETQ. V gave up 4 bases and J gave up 10 bases, with 24 bases separating them. In DNA, the CDR3 is TGCGCCAGCAGCGCGGATTTAGGAGTGACAATCAGAGAGCAGTTCTTC. Translating gives CASSADLGVTIREQFF.

This chain uses TRBV6-5 with TRBJ1-1; 7 bases map to TRBD1. The CDR3 length is 16 residues. Germline loops: CDR1 MNHEY, CDR2 SVGAGI. Germline trimming cut 6 bases from V and 1 base from J; bases unmatched to any gene: 11. The CDR3 protein is CASRYRDAGGNTEAFF. The DNA for the CDR3 is TGTGCCAGCAGGTACCGAGATGCAGGGGGGAACACTGAAGCTTTCTTT.

The chain recombines TRBV27 with TRBJ2-3; D not resolved. V lost 2 bases and J 7 bases, leaving 10 bases between the germline ends. CDR1 is MNHEY and CDR2 is SMNVEV in the germline V gene (reference sequence). CDR3 length: 13 amino acids. CDR3 nucleotides: TGTGCCAGCAGTTTAGAGTTTGCCTATACGCAGTATTTT. It yields the protein CASSLEFAYTQYF.

The rearrangement uses TRBV28 and TRBJ1-5, with a possible D match to TRBD1 (5 bases). This CDR3 is 15 amino acids long. The V end was cut by 7 bases, the J end by 3 bases, with 16 bases between. Germline loops: CDR1 MDHEN, CDR2 SYDVKM. CDR3 nucleotides: TGTGCCAGCACCGCCGGGGGGAGGGACAATCAGCCCCAGCATTTT. It yields the protein CASTAGGRDNQPQHF.

The genes are TRBV28 and TRBJ1-1; perhaps TRBD1 as D (5 bases). The CDR3 is 14 amino acids. In germline, CDR1 is MDHEN, CDR2 SYDVKM. The V and J ends lost 7 bases and 4 bases respectively, with 16 bases between them. For the CDR3, the DNA is TGTGCCAGCACTAGGGCCCCGAGGGGCACTGAAGCTTTCTTT. Protein product: CASTRAPRGTEAFF. The full variable domain, in which reference TRBV28 and TRBJ1-1 provide the parts outside the CDR3, is DVKVTQSSRYLVKRTGEKVFLECVQDMDHENMFWYRQDPGLGLRLIYFSYDVKMKEKGDIPEGYSVSREKKERFSLILESASTNQTSMYLCASTRAPRGTEAFFGQGTRLTVV.

The genes are TRBV7-6 and TRBJ2-3; 9 positions agree with TRBD2. J gave up 0 bases and V 2 bases, and 0 bases lay outside the gene matches. Germline V gene data show CDR1 as SGHVS and CDR2 as FNYEAQ. The CDR3 is 15 residues long. The CDR3 DNA follows: TGTGCCAGCAGCTTACTAGCGGGGAGCACAGATACGCAGTATTTT. Translation: CASSLLAGSTDTQYF.

There are a few counts of this clone. This chain connects TRBV7-2 to TRBJ1-3, with D possibly TRBD1 on 6 matching bases. The CDR3 sequence is 16 residues long. V was pared by 5 bases and J by 0 bases, with 14 bases between. CDR1 and CDR2 from the germline V gene are SGHTA and FQGNSA. CDR3 region: CASSLGMGHSGNTIYF. The CDR3 coding sequence is TGTGCCAGCAGCCTGGGGATGGGACACTCTGGAAACACCATATATTTT.

The CDR3 here is CASSSSNYGYTF. CDR3 DNA: TGTGCCAGCAGCTCTTCTAACTATGGCTACACCTTC. The chain carries TRBV7-2 and TRBJ1-2; D is unresolved. The ends were cut back, 4 bases at V and 0 bases at J, with 3 bases in the middle. Germline CDR1 reads SGHTA; CDR2 reads FQGNSA. This CDR3 spans 12 amino acids.

The chain employs TRBV5-1 and TRBJ1-2; D perhaps matches TRBD1 (5 bases). The CDR3 contains 13 residues. The ends were cut back, 4 bases at V and 3 bases at J, with 10 bases in the middle. Germline CDR1 and CDR2: SGHRS and YFSETQ. The CDR3 sequence is CASSPGTYYGYTF. DNA of the CDR3: TGCGCCAGCAGCCCCGGGACTTACTATGGCTACACCTTC.

The chain joins TRBV5-1 to TRBJ1-2; D may be TRBD1 (5 bases). Germline CDR1 and CDR2: SGHRS and YFSETQ. Trimming left V 3 bases short and J 4 bases short, with 10 bases between. The CDR3 contains 13 residues. CDR3 bases: TGCGCCAGCAGCTCCGGGGCAACCTATGGCTACACCTTC. This translates into CASSSGATYGYTF.

The rearrangement links TRBV2 to TRBJ1-5; 9 positions match TRBD1. Germline lookup yields CDR1 SNHLY and CDR2 FYNNEI. The CDR3 has 13 amino acids. The V and J ends lost 5 bases and 7 bases, in that order; junction bases with no gene match: 3. The CDR3 nucleotides read TGTGCCAGCAGTAAGGACAGGGGACAGCCCCAGCATTTT. Its translation: CASSKDRGQPQHF.

This clone appeared once. V gene TRBV7-9 combines with J gene TRBJ1-1, with no clear D. This CDR3 is built from 13 residues. Germline values: CDR1 SEHNR, CDR2 FQNEAQ (reference sequence). Trimming left V 2 bases short and J 3 bases short, with 7 bases between. The CDR3 is CASSLTRDTEAFF. In nucleotides, the CDR3 is TGTGCCAGCAGCTTAACCCGGGACACTGAAGCTTTCTTT. Combining the CDR3 with reference TRBV7-9 and TRBJ1-1 gives the whole variable domain DTGVSQNPRHKITKRGQNVTFRCDPISEHNRLYWYRQTLGQGPEFLTYFQNEAQLEKSRLLSDRFSAERPKGSFSTLEIQRTEQGDSAMYLCASSLTRDTEAFFGQGTRLTVV.

The rearrangement joins TRBV29-1 to TRBJ1-1; D not resolved. V lost 8 bases, J lost 0 bases, and 7 bases lay in between. The V gene's germline CDR1 is SQVTM and CDR2 ANQGSEA. This CDR3 has 11 residues. The DNA for the CDR3 is TGCAGCCCTGAGATGAACACTGAAGCTTTCTTT. Protein sequence: CSPEMNTEAFF.

The rearrangement joins TRBV5-4 to TRBJ1-3; D not resolved. There are 14 residues in the CDR3. V was shortened by 1 base and J by 1 base, with 6 bases between the two germline ends. The germline V gene has CDR1 SGHNT and CDR2 YYREEE (reference sequence). The CDR3 here is CASSLSGSGNTIYF. As DNA, the CDR3 is TGTGCCAGCAGCTTGTCGGGTTCTGGAAACACCATATATTTT.

The rearrangement joins TRBV5-1 to TRBJ2-1; 13 bases agree with TRBD2. CDR1 and CDR2 from the germline V gene are SGHRS and YFSETQ. The CDR3 is 15 amino acids. V shed 3 bases, J shed 8 bases, and the junction held 5 bases outside the gene matches. Here the CDR3 DNA reads TGCGCCAGCAGCTATACTAGCGGGGGGGCCTATGAGCAGTTCTTC. This codes for CASSYTSGGAYEQFF.